This TCR beta chain comes out of a study of T cell changes during pregnancy in multiple sclerosis. Generated by immunoSEQ multiplex PCR, the TCRdb table keeps only in-frame clones and is missing some. Seen here are about 77,000 clones, 85% to 95% observed once, and the top ten hold 2% to 3%. CDR1 is MDHEN, CDR2 SYDVKM, per germline. This CDR3 is built from 13 residues. V lost 6 bases, J lost 4 bases, and 12 bases lay in between. The V call is TRBV28, the J call TRBJ1-2, with D tentatively TRBD1 (6 bases). The sequenced sample was peripheral blood, obtained after pregnancy. The receptor was isolated from a female donor in good health, enrolled as a control in a pregnancy study. CDR3 sequence: CASREQGIYGYTF. CDR3 nucleotide sequence: TGTGCCAGCAGAGAACAGGGAATCTATGGCTACACCTTC.